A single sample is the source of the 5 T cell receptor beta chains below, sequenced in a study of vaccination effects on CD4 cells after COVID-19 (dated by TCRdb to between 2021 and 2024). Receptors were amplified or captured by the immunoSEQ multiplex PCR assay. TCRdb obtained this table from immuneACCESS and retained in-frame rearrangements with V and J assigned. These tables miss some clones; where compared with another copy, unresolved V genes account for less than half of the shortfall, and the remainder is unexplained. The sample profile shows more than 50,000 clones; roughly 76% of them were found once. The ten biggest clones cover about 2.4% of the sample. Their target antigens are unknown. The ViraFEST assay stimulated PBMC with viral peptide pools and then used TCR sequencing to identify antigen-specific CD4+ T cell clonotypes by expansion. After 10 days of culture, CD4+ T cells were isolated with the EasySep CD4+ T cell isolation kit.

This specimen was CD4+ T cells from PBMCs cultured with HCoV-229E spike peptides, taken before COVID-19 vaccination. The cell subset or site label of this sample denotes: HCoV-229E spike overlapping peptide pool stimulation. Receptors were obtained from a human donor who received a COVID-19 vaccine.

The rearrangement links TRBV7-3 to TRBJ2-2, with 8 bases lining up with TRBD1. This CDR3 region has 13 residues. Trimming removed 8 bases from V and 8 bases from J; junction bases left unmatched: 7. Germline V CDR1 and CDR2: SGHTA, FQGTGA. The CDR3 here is CASSSRTGGELFF. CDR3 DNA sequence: TGTGCCAGCTCCAGTCGGACAGGGGGGGAGCTGTTTTTT.

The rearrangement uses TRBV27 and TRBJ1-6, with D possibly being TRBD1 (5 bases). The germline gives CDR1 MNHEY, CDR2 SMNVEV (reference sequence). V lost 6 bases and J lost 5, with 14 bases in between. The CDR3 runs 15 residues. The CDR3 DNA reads TGTGCCAGCAGAGAAGCGGGACGGAATAATTCACCCCTCCACTTT. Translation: CASREAGRNNSPLHF.

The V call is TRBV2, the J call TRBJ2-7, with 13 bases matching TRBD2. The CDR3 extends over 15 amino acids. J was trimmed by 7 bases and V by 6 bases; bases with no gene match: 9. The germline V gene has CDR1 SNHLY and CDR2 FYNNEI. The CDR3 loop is CASSPILAGGREQYV. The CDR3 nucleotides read TGTGCCAGCAGCCCTATACTAGCGGGGGGGCGGGAGCAGTACGTC.

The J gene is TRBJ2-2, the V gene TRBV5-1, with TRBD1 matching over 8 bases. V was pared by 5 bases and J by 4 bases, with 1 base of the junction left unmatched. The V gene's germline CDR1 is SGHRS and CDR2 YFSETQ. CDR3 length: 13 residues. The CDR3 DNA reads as TGCGCCAGCAGACAGGGGGGCACCGGGGAGCTGTTTTTT. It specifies CASRQGGTGELFF.

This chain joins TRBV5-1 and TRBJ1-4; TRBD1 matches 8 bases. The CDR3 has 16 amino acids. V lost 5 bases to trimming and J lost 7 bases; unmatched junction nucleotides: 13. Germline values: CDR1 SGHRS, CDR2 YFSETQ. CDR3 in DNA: TGCGCCAGCAGTCCCCCCGGGACAGGCGGAAGTGAAAAACTGTTTTTT. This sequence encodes CASSPPGTGGSEKLFF.